This T cell receptor beta chain was recorded in a study of T-cell memory formation after mild COVID-19. Study summary: Clusters were largely donor specific.

Study-wide points: Shrinking CD4+ clones were chiefly CM and EM; CD8+ ones were chiefly EMRA. Clones that contracted from day 15 to 85 had balanced CD4/CD8; later expanders were CD4+ biased.

V gave up 3 bases and J gave up 8 bases, with 20 bases separating them. The CDR3 runs 16 residues. Per the germline V gene, CDR1 is SGHDN and CDR2 is FVKESK. In regard to this clonotype: What it binds is not known.

TCRdb fed the 5' RACE reads into MiXCR, producing one record per CDR3 protein. The data show more than 150,000 distinct CDR3 sequences, with about a fifth seen just once and more than 20% held by the top ten. The source material was PBMCs or a T cell subset sorted from them (not recorded which). The rearrangement links TRBV14 to TRBJ2-1; D possibly corresponds to TRBD2 (6 bases). This TCR came from an adult woman who had mild COVID-19 (a few samples of this study predate the infection). Cell type and time point are not known. Written as DNA, the CDR3 is TGTGCCAGCAGCCATGGGGACTTTCTGATTCGCGATGAGCAGTTCTTC. Its translation is CASSHGDFLIRDEQFF.